The clone carrying this TCR beta chain was recorded a few times. The target antigen is unknown. This record comes from a study of early T cells in non-severe SARS-CoV-2 infection. The wider study: Bulk RNA taken from unsorted whole blood was sequenced, leaving chains unpaired. Findings and limits, study-wide: Using VDJdb, the matching emphasized anti-spike CD8 responses while missing private and CD4 specificities.

V lost 2 bases and J 5 bases, leaving 9 bases between the germline ends. Germline assignment: CDR1 SGHTA and CDR2 FQGNSA. This CDR3 region has 13 residues. Each cDNA molecule carried a unique molecular identifier. MiXCR, applied by TCRdb to the 5' RACE reads, yields one record per CDR3 protein. The sample lists around 77,000 distinct CDR3 sequences; roughly 14% were seen once. The origin of this receptor is an adult who was a healthcare worker with PCR-confirmed SARS-CoV-2 infection or an uninfected control (not recorded which). The chain uses TRBV7-2 and TRBJ1-2; TRBD1 is a possible D gene (6 bases). The material was whole blood, obtained at baseline. Written as DNA, the CDR3 is TGTGCCAGCAGCTTACGGGGGGCGTATGGCTACACCTTC. Its protein is CASSLRGAYGYTF.